This T cell receptor beta chain was captured by sequencing in a study of blood T cell repertoires in COVID-19. Study-wide background: The origin of the acute and convalescent COVID-19 samples was the United States, Italy and Spain.

Germline values: CDR1 SGHAT, CDR2 FQNNGV. CDR3 size: 17 residues. With 5 bases clipped from V and 1 base from J, the junction kept 9 bases outside the gene matches. Authors' analysis steps: Amplification with reference gene primers provided the estimates of nucleated cell counts. Assay used: immunoSEQ multiplex PCR; TCRdb lists only in-frame clones, some missing. V, J and clone size are taken as reported in that table, and D and trimming were inferred from the DNA itself. This table holds around 460,000 clones, about 90% found once. Seattle patients were enrolled during active infection and followed longitudinally.

Input material: peripheral blood. This receptor was taken from a man aged 18-30 years with COVID-19, enrolled during active disease. The rearrangement links TRBV11-2 to TRBJ2-7; 12 bases align to TRBD2. As DNA, the CDR3 is TGTGCCAGCAGCCCGACTAGGACTAGCGGGATGTCCTACGAGCAGTACTTC. It specifies CASSPTRTSGMSYEQYF.